The subject of this entry is one TCR beta chain. The antigen is not known. These data originate in a study of post-analysis software for immune sequencing data. Overall study results and limits: Comparison of patients with controls showed a handful of TRBV segments more frequent in patients, TRBV5-6, TRBV5-1 and TRBV20-1 among them.

Unique molecular identifiers were carried by the TCR beta cDNA libraries. TCRdb recomputed calls from the PCR reads with MiXCR, one row per CDR3 protein. The table includes 600,000 to 700,000 distinct CDR3 sequences, 59% detected once. CDR3 length: 15 residues. V was pared by 3 bases and J by 7 bases, with 9 bases of the junction left unmatched. This chain uses TRBV12-3 or TRBV12-4 with TRBJ2-1; TRBD1 matches at 7 bases. The TCR sequence derives from a girl aged 2-9 years with multiple sclerosis. Sequencing was carried out using blood. This CDR3 is CASSFGQGVRNEQFF. The CDR3, as DNA: TGTGCCAGCAGTTTTGGGCAGGGGGTTAGAAATGAGCAGTTCTTC.